Listed here is a single T cell receptor beta chain. In this sample, this clone turned up a few times. Its antigen has not been determined. No base-level quality is on record; no much larger clone is a single base apart. The sample belongs to a study of shared clonotypes between healthy human individuals (dated by TCRdb to about 2020). About the study as a whole: A few men and two women, aged 18 to 49 years, made up the cohort. For each donor, CD4 naive and CD4 memory were each given three plates, CD8 naive was given two plates, and CD8 memory was given one plate. The study deeply sequenced blood TCR repertoires of five healthy adults to estimate repertoire size and the extent of clonotype sharing between individuals. To increase sequencing depth and limit assay-specific biases, TCR repertoire library preparation and sequencing were carried out by different laboratories using diverse techniques. Per donor, leukapheresis produced somewhere between about 0.8 and 9 billion PBMCs. Broad study findings and their caveats: When a few donors were compared, the shared fraction of clonotypes was around 5% for naive CD4, 3.5% to 4% for naive CD8, 2% to 2.5% for memory CD4, and 0.35% to 0.4% for memory CD8. Because the study included only a small number of donors, the genetic and exposure-history diversity represented was limited. Sampling was restricted to blood, and TCR repertoires in tissues likely differ from the TCR repertoires found in blood. Estimated clonotype richness was generally larger for naive than for memory subsets. Higher generation probabilities were observed for clonotypes shared by all four sorted-subset donors than for non-shared clonotypes. Even with the large sequencing depth, rarefaction of the sorted-subset datasets indicated that sequencing was incomplete. Pairwise subsampling indicated that sequencing depth was expected to affect the degree of clonotype sharing among donors.

The donors were healthy, HIV-negative adults who had no recently reported acute infections or vaccinations. Every donor was a Caucasian adult living in Nashville, Tennessee, USA. CD4+ T cells were enriched through magnetic negative selection, after which naive cells were positively selected on CD45RA and the remaining negative fraction served as the memory subset. Blood was collected by leukapheresis, and PBMCs were isolated by Ficoll-Histopaque density gradient centrifugation and then cryopreserved in liquid nitrogen vapor phase. Purity and quantity of every magnetically sorted T cell population were checked by analytical flow cytometry. Each sorted fraction had its genomic DNA isolated and then quantified by UV absorbance on a Nanodrop 2000c. Using the deep immunoSEQ assay, multiplex PCR amplified TCR CDR3 regions from genomic DNA. For each cell subset, the extracted genomic DNA was distributed evenly across all wells of several immunoSEQ 96-well plates, and each plate served as one replicate. For sorted subsets, each replicate PCR was loaded with approximately 200 ng genomic DNA, equivalent to some 27,000 T cell genomes. Purified libraries were quantified with a Qubit 3.0 fluorometer, sized on a Bioanalyzer 2100, and re-quantified with the KAPA Library Quantification kit. Every immunoSEQ 96-well plate was sequenced on a dedicated single-read 150-cycle Illumina NextSeq 550 flow cell. In the source study's methods: The immunoSEQ output contained only junctional sequences without quality scores, so filtering could not match that applied to full-length reads. To assign V/J genes and CDR3, sequences were annotated using PyIR, a Python wrapper for IgBLAST v1.9, with IMGT germline references. Reads were removed for weak V/J assignments (E-value above 1e-6), missing CDR3, stop codons, out-of-frame junctions, or ambiguous translated residues. V3J clonotypes were defined as sequences sharing the same inferred V gene, J gene, and CDR3 amino acid sequence. To compute the percentage overlap between repertoires, the number of shared unique clonotypes was divided by the size of the smaller repertoire. Richness of each repertoire was evaluated using RTK rarefaction, the Chao1 estimator, and Recon v2.1 estimates of unobserved clonotypes. Generation probabilities for all TCRbeta clonotypes obtained by the gDNA method from a few donors were computed using OLGA. Held by TCRdb, this immuneACCESS table contains in-frame sequences only and omits some clones. Under half of the omission traces to an unresolved V gene where checked; the cause of the rest is unknown. The V and J calls and clone size come from that table; D and trimming were worked out from the DNA. The sample includes some 2.4 million clones, with roughly 93% observed a single time. Clones ranked in the top ten supply approximately 0.36% of the sample.

The sequenced sample was naive CD4+ T cells from PBMCs. This specimen's cell subset or site label, interpreted: CD45RA+ positively selected. The sequence was obtained from a man in his late teens or twenties in good health. Some clones in this sample may be carry-over from other donors' samples.

CDR3 reads: CASSYSGDQPQHF. DNA sequence: TGTGCCAGCAGCTACAGTGGTGATCAGCCCCAGCATTTT. The chain uses TRBV5-5 and TRBJ1-5; no D gene can be assigned with confidence. CDR1 and CDR2 are drawn from the germline V gene (reference sequence): SGHKS, YYEKEE. Inclusive of the bounding cysteine and phenylalanine, the CDR3 is 13 residues long. The DNA shown is the 39-base CDR3, in frame from base 1. V sheds 3 bases and J sheds 5 bases, leaving 9 bases between their ends.